Presented here are 11 T cell receptor beta chains from one specimen sequenced in a study of blood T cell repertoires in COVID-19. The method was immunoSEQ multiplex PCR; TCRdb's version includes in-frame clones alone and lacks a portion of them. This table has approximately 300,000 clones, under 90% appearing once. Sequencing was done on a sample of PBMCs or T cells enriched from blood (not recorded which). The receptors derive from a man younger than 40 who had recovered from COVID-19.

V is TRBV5-4 and J is TRBJ2-5; possibly TRBD1 for D (6 bases). This CDR3 region has 14 residues. CDR1 is SGHNT and CDR2 is YYREEE in the germline V gene (reference sequence). V gave up 1 base and J gave up 9 bases, with 16 bases separating them. This chain's CDR3 is CASSLLSAQGSQYF. CDR3 DNA sequence: TGTGCCAGCAGCTTGCTAAGTGCCCAGGGGTCCCAGTACTTC.

The rearrangement joins TRBV7-9 to TRBJ2-3, with a tentative D call TRBD2 (5 bases). CDR3 length equals 14 residues. Germline V CDR1 and CDR2: SEHNR, FQNEAQ (reference sequence). V gave up 3 bases and J gave up 4 bases, with 11 bases separating them. The DNA of the CDR3 is TGTGCCAGCAGCTTGCGGGCCGGGGCAGATACGCAGTATTTT. Translation: CASSLRAGADTQYF.

This chain joins TRBV9 and TRBJ2-5; tentative D call: TRBD2 (6 bases). Between the trimmed V and J ends, which lost 8 bases and 5 bases, there was a span of 13 bases. The CDR3 totals 12 residues. Germline V lookup: CDR1 SGDLS, CDR2 YYNGEE. CDR3 sequence reads: CARLRRGETQYF. The CDR3, as DNA: TGTGCCAGACTCCGACGGGGGGAGACCCAGTACTTC.

The rearrangement uses TRBV5-6 and TRBJ1-2; a weak D match, TRBD1 (6 bases). CDR1 and CDR2 from the germline V gene are SGHDT and YYEEEE. V was shortened by 10 bases and J by 8 bases, with 24 bases between the two germline ends. The CDR3 covers 14 residues. For the CDR3, the DNA is TGTGCCTCCAAGAGGGGGGGGCCCACGGGAGGCTACACCTTC. Amino acid sequence: CASKRGGPTGGYTF.

J is TRBJ1-1 and V is TRBV5-5; 7 bases align to TRBD1. The V gene end was trimmed by 4 bases and the J gene end by 3 bases; junction bases not matched to a gene: 6. CDR1 is SGHKS, CDR2 YYEKEE, per germline (reference sequence). CDR3 size: 14 residues. In DNA, the CDR3 is TGTGCCAGCAGCGCACGACAGGGATACACTGAAGCTTTCTTT. It specifies CASSARQGYTEAFF.

V gene TRBV7-9 combines with J gene TRBJ1-2, with 10 bases matching TRBD1. Per the germline V gene, CDR1 is SEHNR and CDR2 is FQNEAQ (reference sequence). CDR3 length: 16 residues. Trimming removed 5 bases from V and 3 bases from J; junction bases left unmatched: 9. The CDR3 DNA reads as TGTGCCAGCAGCCCGGCCGGGACAGGGGCGTACTATGGCTACACCTTC. Protein product: CASSPAGTGAYYGYTF.

The chain joins TRBV18 to TRBJ2-1; no clear D. CDR1 and CDR2 from the germline V gene are KGHSH and LQKENI. The CDR3 has 13 residues. Trimming stripped 1 base from V and 3 bases from J, with 4 bases between. Here the CDR3 reads CASSPQLYNEQFF. The DNA for the CDR3 is TGTGCCAGCTCACCACAACTCTACAATGAGCAGTTCTTC.

This chain joins TRBV25-1 and TRBJ1-4; 9 positions match TRBD1. Unmatched junction bases numbered 12, after V lost 5 bases and J lost 8 bases. CDR1 and CDR2 from the germline V gene are MGHDK and SYGVNS. CDR3 length: 16 amino acids. CDR3 amino acids: CASSLTGGTLGEKLFF. Written as DNA, the CDR3 is TGTGCCAGCAGTCTGACAGGGGGGACCCTGGGCGAAAAACTGTTTTTT.

This rearrangement joins TRBV28 to TRBJ2-1; no clear D. The CDR3 covers 11 residues. Per germline, CDR1 MDHEN and CDR2 SYDVKM. Trimming stripped 3 bases from V and 5 bases from J, with 2 bases between. The CDR3 coding sequence is TGTGCCAGCAGTTTCAACAATGAGCAGTTCTTC. Protein: CASSFNNEQFF. Filled out from reference TRBV28 and TRBJ2-1, the complete variable domain reads DVKVTQSSRYLVKRTGEKVFLECVQDMDHENMFWYRQDPGLGLRLIYFSYDVKMKEKGDIPEGYSVSREKKERFSLILESASTNQTSMYLCASSFNNEQFFGPGTRLTVL.

V and J are TRBV28 and TRBJ2-7, with D possibly being TRBD2 (7 bases). The CDR3 totals 15 residues. Germline V gene sequence: CDR1 MDHEN, CDR2 SYDVKM. V dropped 3 bases and J dropped 2 bases, with 14 bases sitting between them. CDR3 sequence: CASSFAREGAYEQYF. CDR3 nucleotides: TGTGCCAGCAGTTTCGCCAGGGAGGGGGCCTACGAGCAGTACTTC.

This rearrangement joins TRBV6-5 to TRBJ2-5; weak D call: TRBD2 (6 bases). The CDR3 sequence is 14 residues long. The germline V gene encodes CDR1 MNHEY and CDR2 SVGAGI. Trimming took 0 bases from V and 7 from J, leaving 12 bases between them. This chain's CDR3 is CASSYSGTRGTQYF. CDR3 sequence (DNA): TGTGCCAGCAGTTACTCCGGGACTCGGGGGACCCAGTACTTC.